This T cell receptor beta chain was documented in a study of cytomegalovirus exposure and HLA in healthy donors (dated by TCRdb to the late 2010s). Some background on the complete study: A later analysis indicated that the roughly 130 validation repertoires were generated on the platform also employed for the 670 or so repertoires of the first cohort. The study was designed to test whether signatures of past pathogen exposure could be identified by cataloging public T cell receptors. To predict cytomegalovirus infection status, the study brought together high-throughput TCR immunosequencing, statistical association of individual TCRs with disease status, and machine learning. In addition to the first cohort of around 670 subjects, a separate validation cohort of approximately 130 different subjects was used. Points the paper makes about the study in general: The study listed approximately 160 TCR beta chains as associated with cytomegalovirus. A later analysis lacked HLA typing for the validation cohort, so it scored co-occurrence in that cohort across all 110 or so repertoires. In a later analysis, TCRs clustered in the first cohort were found to also tend to co-occur in the approximately 120 validation repertoires, with 85% to 95% of cluster scores above 0. Three of the identified cytomegalovirus-associated TCR beta chains were confirmed in vitro to be specific for cytomegalovirus antigens. In both the original and validation cohorts, the classifier was reported to diagnose cytomegalovirus status with high specificity and sensitivity. While some public TCRs were present in many individuals, most TCR sequences turned up only very rarely across donors. The authors suggested that the approach could potentially be generalized to other disease states and immunological phenotypes.

CDR1 is given as SGHTS and CDR2 as YDEGEE, both from the germline V gene. Inclusive of the bounding cysteine and phenylalanine, the CDR3 is 14 residues long. Just CDR3 DNA is preserved here, 42 bases in frame from base 1. Compared with germline, V lacks 0 bases and J lacks 4 bases; bases without a gene match: 3. The library was made by the immunoSEQ multiplex PCR assay. In the authors' own workflow: To diagnose cytomegalovirus status from the catalog of TCR beta chain sequences, a statistical classification framework was built. Drawn from immuneACCESS, this table holds only the in-frame rearrangements with V and J called that TCRdb kept. Clones are partly lost; checked studies trace under half to an unresolved V gene and leave the rest unexplained. Clonal size and the V and J genes are those of that table, whereas D and trimming came from the DNA. Here the sample has about 220,000 clones; 88% occur a single time. Just under 3% of the sample lies in the top ten.

Regarding this clone: No cognate antigen has been identified for it. The input lacks base qualities; no much larger clone sits a single base away.

The donors belonged to the validation cohort of around 120 subjects, which was separate from the roughly 700-subject first cohort. The sequence is built from TRBV5-8 and TRBJ2-5; 7 bases in the middle match TRBD2. This receptor was identified in a woman aged 18-30 years in good health and CMV-seronegative. The specimen was PBMCs. The DNA sequence is TGTGCCAGCAGCTTGGTGGGGAGGGCAGAGACCCAGTACTTC. Protein translation: CASSLVGRAETQYF.